This T cell receptor beta chain is drawn from a study of T cell repertoires in cytomegalovirus infection. Background on the study: It can be stated that public TCR beta signatures indicated CMV infection as well as a matching HLA type. General study findings and limits: The ex vivo response was dominated by HLA-C-restricted CMV-specific TCR beta clonotypes.

This clonotype has at least ten counts. Its target is unknown. Germline lookup yields CDR1 MGHDK and CDR2 SYGVNS. The CDR3 spans 14 residues. Trimming left V 3 bases short and J 0 bases short, with 6 bases between. TCRdb reanalysed the reads using MiXCR and keeps one entry per CDR3 protein. The table lists more than 140,000 distinct CDR3 sequences, 5% to 6.5% of them singletons. Sequenced: PBMCs. The J gene is TRBJ1-5, the V gene TRBV25-1; D is undetermined. The TCR comes from a human donor in good health (CMV status not recorded). Some clones in this sample may be carry-over from other donors' samples. The CDR3 DNA reads as TGTGCCAGCAGTGAGAATTATAGCAATCAGCCCCAGCATTTT. This translates into CASSENYSNQPQHF.